This is a list of T cell receptor beta chains from one sample in a study of patients and donors after allogeneic stem cell transplantation. Each CDR3 protein is one row after TCRdb ran MiXCR on the RT-PCR reads. The table records approximately 410,000 distinct CDR3 sequences, roughly 16% of them present only once. The sequenced sample consisted of blood, either unsorted or a sorted T cell fraction (not recorded which). The receptors come from a human donor who was either an allogeneic HSCT recipient or a stem cell or donor lymphocyte infusion donor (not recorded which). It is not recorded whose cells these are; they may come from a transplant donor. Each CDR3 is given with its conserved first and last residue. D genes are given only for firm matches. The size field is filled for only some rows; it gives once, few, many or a size class.

CDR3aa: CASSQVRNNEQFF; CDR3nt: TGTGCCAGCAGCCAAGTTCGGAACAATGAGCAGTTCTTC; j_gene: TRBJ2-1; abundance: NA; d_gene: NA; v_gene: TRBV3-1
CDR3aa: CASSQVPPGVLYTDTQYF; CDR3nt: TGTGCCAGCAGCCAAGTCCCTCCCGGCGTCCTATACACAGATACGCAGTATTTT; j_gene: TRBJ2-3; abundance: few; d_gene: NA; v_gene: TRBV14
CDR3aa: CASSFGQGARTDTQYF; CDR3nt: TGTGCCAGCAGCTTTGGGCAGGGGGCGCGCACAGATACGCAGTATTTT; j_gene: TRBJ2-3; abundance: few; d_gene: TRBD1; v_gene: TRBV5-6
CDR3aa: CASSPGTPLVGEQYF; CDR3nt: TGTGCCAGCAGCCCTGGGACACCCCTCGTTGGCGAGCAGTACTTC; j_gene: TRBJ2-7; abundance: NA; d_gene: NA; v_gene: TRBV6-2/TRBV6-3
CDR3aa: CASSRGGRADTQYF; CDR3nt: TGCGCCAGCAGCCGGGGAGGGAGGGCAGATACGCAGTATTTT; j_gene: TRBJ2-3; abundance: many; d_gene: TRBD2; v_gene: TRBV4-1
CDR3aa: CASSQGGQGWGYTF; CDR3nt: TGTGCCAGCAGCCAAGGGGGACAGGGCTGGGGCTACACCTTC; j_gene: TRBJ1-2; abundance: few; d_gene: TRBD1; v_gene: TRBV3-1
CDR3aa: CASSPDDDTQYF; CDR3nt: TGTGCCAGCAGTCCTGATGATGATACGCAGTATTTT; j_gene: TRBJ2-3; abundance: few; d_gene: NA; v_gene: TRBV6-2/TRBV6-3
CDR3aa: CASSQDFSYEQYF; CDR3nt: TGCGCCAGCAGCCAAGACTTCTCCTACGAGCAGTACTTC; j_gene: TRBJ2-7; abundance: NA; d_gene: NA; v_gene: TRBV4-1
CDR3aa: CASSPQAGASTDTQYF; CDR3nt: TGTGCCAGCAGCCCTCAAGCGGGTGCCAGCACAGATACGCAGTATTTT; j_gene: TRBJ2-3; abundance: NA; d_gene: NA; v_gene: TRBV7-9
CDR3aa: CASSQAGLIAGGRETQYF; CDR3nt: TGTGCCAGCAGCCAAGCTGGTTTGATAGCGGGGGGTCGGGAGACCCAGTACTTC; j_gene: TRBJ2-5; abundance: NA; d_gene: TRBD2; v_gene: TRBV3-1
CDR3aa: CASRYRMTGANTEAFF; CDR3nt: TGCGCCAGCAGATATAGGATGACAGGAGCTAACACTGAAGCTTTCTTT; j_gene: TRBJ1-1; abundance: NA; d_gene: NA; v_gene: TRBV4-3
CDR3aa: CASSLGDSSYNEQFF; CDR3nt: TGTGCCAGCAGTCTAGGAGACAGCTCCTACAATGAGCAGTTCTTC; j_gene: TRBJ2-1; abundance: many; d_gene: NA; v_gene: TRBV6-4
CDR3aa: CASISNRAGGEFF; CDR3nt: TGTGCCAGCATATCGAACCGGGCAGGGGGCGAGTTCTTC; j_gene: TRBJ2-1; abundance: NA; d_gene: TRBD1; v_gene: TRBV2
CDR3aa: CASSQGTSGRSFDEQFF; CDR3nt: TGCGCCAGCAGCCAAGGGACTAGCGGCCGTTCTTTCGATGAGCAGTTCTTC; j_gene: TRBJ2-1; abundance: many; d_gene: TRBD2; v_gene: TRBV4-3
CDR3aa: CASSRRAGVQETQYF; CDR3nt: TGTGCCAGCAGCCGACGGGCAGGGGTCCAAGAGACCCAGTACTTC; j_gene: TRBJ2-5; abundance: few; d_gene: NA; v_gene: TRBV7-9
CDR3aa: CASSKRLAGGQDTQYF; CDR3nt: TGTGCCAGCAGCAAAAGACTAGCGGGGGGGCAGGATACGCAGTATTTT; j_gene: TRBJ2-3; abundance: NA; d_gene: TRBD2; v_gene: TRBV7-2
CDR3aa: CASSVGVWTGNNEQFF; CDR3nt: TGTGCCAGCAGCGTAGGTGTGTGGACAGGGAATAATGAGCAGTTCTTC; j_gene: TRBJ2-1; abundance: NA; d_gene: TRBD1; v_gene: TRBV9
CDR3aa: CASSLGRANQPQHF; CDR3nt: TGTGCCAGCAGCTTGGGTCGGGCCAATCAGCCCCAGCATTTT; j_gene: TRBJ1-5; abundance: NA; d_gene: NA; v_gene: TRBV5-6
CDR3aa: CSASDTEAFF; CDR3nt: TGCAGTGCTAGCGACACTGAAGCTTTCTTT; j_gene: TRBJ1-1; abundance: many; d_gene: NA; v_gene: TRBV20-1
CDR3aa: CASSLVFGSTYEQYF; CDR3nt: TGTGCCAGCAGCTTAGTTTTCGGGAGTACCTACGAGCAGTACTTC; j_gene: TRBJ2-7; abundance: NA; d_gene: NA; v_gene: TRBV11-2
CDR3aa: CSAKVFQGRNEAFF; CDR3nt: TGCAGTGCTAAAGTCTTTCAGGGGAGAAATGAAGCTTTCTTT; j_gene: TRBJ1-1; abundance: few; d_gene: NA; v_gene: TRBV20-1
CDR3aa: CASGDNDYGYTF; CDR3nt: TGTGCCAGCGGGGACAACGACTATGGCTACACCTTC; j_gene: TRBJ1-2; abundance: NA; d_gene: NA; v_gene: TRBV12-3/TRBV12-4
CDR3aa: CASSLGLLSGANVLTF; CDR3nt: TGCGCCAGCAGCTTGGGTCTGCTTTCCGGGGCCAACGTCCTGACTTTC; j_gene: TRBJ2-6; abundance: many; d_gene: NA; v_gene: TRBV5-1
CDR3aa: CASSLRTGLYRGYEQYF; CDR3nt: TGTGCCAGCAGCCTCCGGACAGGGCTTTACAGGGGCTACGAGCAGTACTTC; j_gene: TRBJ2-7; abundance: few; d_gene: TRBD1; v_gene: TRBV3-1
CDR3aa: CASSPGGPTDTQYF; CDR3nt: TGTGCCAGCAGCCCAGGGGGCCCCACAGATACGCAGTATTTT; j_gene: TRBJ2-3; abundance: many; d_gene: TRBD1; v_gene: TRBV12-3/TRBV12-4
CDR3aa: CASSLVWVAGELFF; CDR3nt: TGTGCCAGCAGCTTAGTATGGGTAGCCGGGGAGCTGTTTTTT; j_gene: TRBJ2-2; abundance: many; d_gene: NA; v_gene: TRBV7-6
CDR3aa: CASSRGPWQTQYF; CDR3nt: TGTGCCAGCAGCCGGGGACCCTGGCAGACCCAGTACTTC; j_gene: TRBJ2-5; abundance: few; d_gene: NA; v_gene: TRBV3-1
CDR3aa: CSARGKVGKPTEAFF; CDR3nt: TGCAGTGCTAGAGGAAAAGTGGGGAAACCCACTGAAGCTTTCTTT; j_gene: TRBJ1-1; abundance: NA; d_gene: NA; v_gene: TRBV20-1